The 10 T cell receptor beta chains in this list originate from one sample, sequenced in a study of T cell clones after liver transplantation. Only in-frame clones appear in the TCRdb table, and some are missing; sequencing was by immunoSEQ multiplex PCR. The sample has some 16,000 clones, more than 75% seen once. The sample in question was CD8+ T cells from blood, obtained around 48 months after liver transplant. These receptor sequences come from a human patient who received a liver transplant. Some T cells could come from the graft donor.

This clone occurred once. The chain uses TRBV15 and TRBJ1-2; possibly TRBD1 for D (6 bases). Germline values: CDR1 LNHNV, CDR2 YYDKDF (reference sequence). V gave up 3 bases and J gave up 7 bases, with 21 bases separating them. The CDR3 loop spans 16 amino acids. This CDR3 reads CATSRVLGGENVGYTF. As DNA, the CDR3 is TGTGCCACCAGCAGGGTATTAGGGGGTGAAAACGTTGGCTACACCTTC.

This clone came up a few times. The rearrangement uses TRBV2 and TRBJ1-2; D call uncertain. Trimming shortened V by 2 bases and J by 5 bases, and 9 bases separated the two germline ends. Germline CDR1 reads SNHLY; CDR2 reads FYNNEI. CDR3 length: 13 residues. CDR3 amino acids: CASSESPEYGYTF. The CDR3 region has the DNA TGTGCCAGCAGTGAATCACCGGAGTATGGCTACACCTTC.

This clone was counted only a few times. CDR3 sequence (DNA): TGTGCCAGCAGCTTACGTGCTGGAAACACCATATATTTT. Translated, it gives CASSLRAGNTIYF. The chain joins TRBV7-6 to TRBJ1-3, with D hard to call. This CDR3 is 13 amino acids long. V lost 2 bases to trimming and J lost 2 bases, with 4 bases between them. Germline assignment: CDR1 SGHVS and CDR2 FNYEAQ.

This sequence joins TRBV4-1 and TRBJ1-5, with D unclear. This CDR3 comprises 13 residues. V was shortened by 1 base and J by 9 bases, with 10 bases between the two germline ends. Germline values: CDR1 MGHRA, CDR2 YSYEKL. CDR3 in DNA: TGCGCCAGCAGCCAAGTTCTTGACGGGCCCCAGCATTTT. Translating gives CASSQVLDGPQHF.

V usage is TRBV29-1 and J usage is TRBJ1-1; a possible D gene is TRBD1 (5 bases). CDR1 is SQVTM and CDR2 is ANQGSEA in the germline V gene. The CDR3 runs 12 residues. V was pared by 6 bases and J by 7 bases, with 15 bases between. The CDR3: CSVEGYPNEAFF. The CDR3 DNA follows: TGCAGCGTCGAGGGGTACCCAAATGAAGCTTTCTTT.

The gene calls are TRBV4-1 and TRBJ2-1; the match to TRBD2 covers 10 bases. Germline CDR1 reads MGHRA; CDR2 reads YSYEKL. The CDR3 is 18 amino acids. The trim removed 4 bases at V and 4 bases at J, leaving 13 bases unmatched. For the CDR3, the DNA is TGCGCCAGCAGCCCCATTTCCCCTAGCGGGGGCTCATACAATGAGCAGTTCTTC. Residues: CASSPISPSGGSYNEQFF.

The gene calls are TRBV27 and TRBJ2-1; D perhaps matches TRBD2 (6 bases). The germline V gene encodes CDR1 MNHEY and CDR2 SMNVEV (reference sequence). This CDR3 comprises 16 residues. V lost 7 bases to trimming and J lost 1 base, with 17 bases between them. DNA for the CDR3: TGTGCCAGCAAAACTGAGAGCGGGTCTTCCTACAATGAGCAGTTCTTC. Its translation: CASKTESGSSYNEQFF.

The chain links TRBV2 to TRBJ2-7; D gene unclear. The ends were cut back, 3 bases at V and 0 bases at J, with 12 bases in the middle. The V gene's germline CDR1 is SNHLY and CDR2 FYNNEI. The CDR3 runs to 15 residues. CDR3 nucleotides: TGTGCCAGCAGTGAGTGGGCCGCCAGCTCCTACGAGCAGTACTTC. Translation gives CASSEWAASSYEQYF.

The CDR3 DNA is TGTGCCAGCGGCGGCCGGGGGTTTGCAGATACGCAGTATTTT. Translated: CASGGRGFADTQYF. V and J are TRBV9 and TRBJ2-3, with D perhaps matching TRBD2 (6 bases). The CDR3 is 14 amino acids. Trimming took 7 bases from V and 4 from J, leaving 16 bases between them. Germline lookup yields CDR1 SGDLS and CDR2 YYNGEE.

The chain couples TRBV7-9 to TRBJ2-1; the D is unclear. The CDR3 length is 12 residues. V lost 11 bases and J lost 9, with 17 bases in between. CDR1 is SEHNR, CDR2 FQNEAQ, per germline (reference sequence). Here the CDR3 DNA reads TGTGCCTATATTGGGGATTTATCTGAGCAGTTCTTC. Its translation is CAYIGDLSEQFF.